The table lists the clone carrying this T cell receptor (beta chain) with a count of one. What it binds is not known. The source of the sample is a study of cytomegalovirus exposure and HLA in healthy donors. Points from the study as a whole: Listed as cytomegalovirus-associated were over 150 TCR beta chains.

Primers for the PCR totalled 60 Vbeta and 13 Jbeta. Assay: immunoSEQ multiplex PCR; the TCRdb copy retains only in-frame clones and omits some. Of some 270,000 clones listed, roughly 80% are singletons. With V trimmed by 0 bases and J by 6 bases, 3 bases remained unmatched. This CDR3 is 15 amino acids long. Germline loops: CDR1 SGHTS, CDR2 YDEGEE. The V and J genes are TRBV5-8 and TRBJ2-7, with 13 bases fitting TRBD2. The sequenced material came from PBMCs. The sequence derives from a girl aged 2 to 10 in good health and CMV-seronegative. The DNA for the CDR3 is TGTGCCAGCAGCTTGGGGGGACTAGCGGGGTCCGAGCAGTACTTC. It translates to CASSLGGLAGSEQYF.